Below, 8 T cell receptor beta chains from the same sample are listed, as sequenced in a study of blood T cell repertoires in COVID-19. Only in-frame clones appear in the TCRdb table, and some are missing; sequencing was by immunoSEQ multiplex PCR. The table includes 150,000 to 200,000 clones, about four fifths detected once. Sequencing used peripheral blood. The receptors stem from a man aged 55 to 70 with active or convalescent COVID-19.

This chain uses TRBV5-4 with TRBJ1-1; D is perhaps TRBD1 (6 bases). CDR1 and CDR2 from the germline V gene are SGHNT and YYREEE (reference sequence). Between the trimmed V and J ends, which lost 1 base and 2 bases, there was a span of 15 bases. The CDR3 length is 16 residues. The chain's CDR3 is CASSLPTDRTNTEAFF. DNA for the CDR3: TGTGCCAGCAGCTTGCCCACCGACAGGACCAACACTGAAGCTTTCTTT.

The rearrangement joins TRBV4-2 to TRBJ2-7, with 12 bases identical to TRBD2. The CDR3 has 15 residues. V was pared by 1 base and J by 2 bases, with 0 bases of the junction left unmatched. Germline CDR1 LGHNA, CDR2 YNFKEQ. The CDR3 sequence is CASSQGTSGAYEQYF. The CDR3 nucleotides are TGTGCCAGCAGCCAAGGGACTAGCGGGGCCTACGAGCAGTACTTC.

This clone turned up a few times. The J gene is TRBJ1-2, the V gene TRBV2; the D is unclear. Germline CDR1 is SNHLY and CDR2 is FYNNEI. The CDR3 runs 13 residues. V lost 5 bases and J 4 bases, leaving 11 bases between the germline ends. The CDR3 nucleotides are TGTGCCAGCAGTCCTAGCCGGGTCTATGGCTACACCTTC. The encoded protein is CASSPSRVYGYTF.

The V and J genes are TRBV7-2 and TRBJ2-2, with D tentatively TRBD1 (5 bases). Germline V gives CDR1 SGHTA, CDR2 FQGNSA. V lost 4 bases and J lost 4, with 16 bases in between. The CDR3 length is 16 residues. CDR3 DNA sequence: TGTGCCAGCAGCTCCGACTCATCAGGGTTCACCGGGGAGCTGTTTTTT. Translating it yields CASSSDSSGFTGELFF.

The rearrangement links TRBV6-4 to TRBJ1-5; the D gene is possibly TRBD1 (5 bases). Germline-derived CDR1 and CDR2 are MRHNA and SNTAGT. The V end was cut by 4 bases, the J end by 6 bases, with 10 bases between. The CDR3 contains 13 residues. The CDR3 coding sequence is TGTGCCAGCAGTGTCAGGGAGGGTCAGCCCCAGCATTTT. Residues: CASSVREGQPQHF.

The CDR3 spells CASSVVQGSNTEAFF. The CDR3 DNA reads as TGTGCCAGCAGCGTAGTACAGGGATCGAACACTGAAGCTTTCTTT. The chain is built from TRBV9 and TRBJ1-1, with TRBD1 as a possible D gene (6 bases). The CDR3 contains 15 residues. CDR1 is SGDLS, CDR2 YYNGEE, per germline. Trimming pared 0 bases from V and 1 base from J, leaving 10 bases between.

For the CDR3, the DNA is TGTGCCATCCCCGTCGGACTAGCGGGGGGGGGTCCCTACGAGCAGTACTTC. Protein product: CAIPVGLAGGGPYEQYF. The chain is built from TRBV24-1 and TRBJ2-7; 15 bases agree with TRBD2. The CDR3 extends over 17 amino acids. The V gene's germline CDR1 is KGHDR and CDR2 SFDVKD. The ends lost 11 bases at V and 2 bases at J; junction bases unmatched: 12.

The V gene is TRBV13, the J gene TRBJ2-3; 11 bases agree with TRBD2. This CDR3 has 18 residues. Trimming cost V 5 bases and J 2 bases; bases outside gene matches: 12. The germline V gene encodes CDR1 PRHDT and CDR2 FYEKMQ (reference sequence). CDR3 region: CASSPIPRSGGATDTQYF. CDR3 nucleotides: TGTGCCAGCAGCCCCATACCTCGTAGCGGGGGGGCCACAGATACGCAGTATTTT.